Following are 14 T cell receptor beta chains from one sample sequenced in a study of cytomegalovirus exposure and HLA in healthy donors. Produced via immunoSEQ multiplex PCR; TCRdb's table is partial and in-frame only. This table has approximately 56,000 clones, around nine tenths appearing once. Material for sequencing was PBMCs. Receptors were obtained from a man between 18 and 35 years old in good health and CMV-seronegative.

The rearrangement uses TRBV28 and TRBJ2-6; 7 bases line up with TRBD2. J was trimmed by 7 bases and V by 6 bases; bases with no gene match: 12. The germline CDR1 and CDR2 sequences are MDHEN and SYDVKM. The CDR3 is 16 residues long. The CDR3 is CASSPAGVGFANVLTF. The CDR3 DNA reads TGTGCCAGCAGCCCGGCGGGGGTAGGTTTCGCCAACGTCCTGACTTTC.

The chain combines TRBV5-1 with TRBJ1-2, with D maybe TRBD1 (6 bases). The length of the CDR3 is 16 residues. Between the trimmed V and J ends, which lost 2 bases and 1 base, there was a span of 15 bases. Germline CDR1 reads SGHRS; CDR2 reads YFSETQ. DNA for the CDR3: TGCGCCAGCAGCTTTGCGGACAGAAGTTATAACTATGGCTACACCTTC. Translating gives CASSFADRSYNYGYTF.

The rearrangement joins TRBV13 to TRBJ2-3, with no clear D. The CDR3 totals 12 residues. In germline, CDR1 is PRHDT, CDR2 FYEKMQ (reference sequence). V lost 5 bases and J lost 9, with 12 bases in between. The CDR3 DNA is TGTGCCAGCAGCATCAGGTTTGGCACGCAGTATTTT. Translation gives CASSIRFGTQYF.

This chain links TRBV27 with TRBJ2-7; maybe TRBD2 (5 bases). V lost 4 bases and J 5 bases, leaving 6 bases between the germline ends. The germline gives CDR1 MNHEY, CDR2 SMNVEV (reference sequence). CDR3 size: 11 residues. The CDR3 reads CASSSLDEQYF. As DNA, the CDR3 is TGTGCCAGCAGTTCACTAGACGAGCAGTACTTC.

This clone came up once. The gene calls are TRBV7-2 and TRBJ1-1; 7 positions match TRBD1. CDR3 size: 13 residues. CDR1 SGHTA and CDR2 FQGNSA come from the germline V gene. J was trimmed by 9 bases and V by 3 bases; bases with no gene match: 7. The chain's CDR3 is CASSLGTQGKAFF. The CDR3 DNA reads TGTGCCAGCAGCTTGGGTACACAGGGGAAAGCTTTCTTT.

The rearrangement joins TRBV7-2 to TRBJ2-7; TRBD1 agrees at 10 bases. CDR1 is SGHTA, CDR2 FQGNSA, per germline. This CDR3 contains 15 residues. Trimming at V came to 5 bases and at J to 2 bases, leaving 6 bases not matched to a gene. The CDR3 DNA reads as TGTGCCAGCAGCAGCGCGGGACAGGGGCCCTACGAGCAGTACTTC. This gives the protein CASSSAGQGPYEQYF.

The chain links TRBV4-1 to TRBJ2-1; tentatively, D is TRBD2 (7 bases). In germline, CDR1 is MGHRA, CDR2 YSYEKL. V shed 0 bases and J shed 0 bases, with 15 bases lying between them. This CDR3 has 18 amino acids. The CDR3 sequence is CASSQDQGGRGSYNEQFF. The CDR3 DNA reads as TGCGCCAGCAGCCAAGATCAAGGGGGGAGGGGCTCCTACAATGAGCAGTTCTTC.

This clone has a handful of counts. This chain joins TRBV7-2 and TRBJ1-2; D unclear. CDR1 is SGHTA and CDR2 is FQGNSA in the germline V gene. The CDR3 runs 14 residues. Trimming stripped 5 bases from V and 4 bases from J, with 14 bases between. The CDR3 bases are TGTGCCAGCAGCCCAGATTGGAGGAGCTATGGCTACACCTTC. Translated, it gives CASSPDWRSYGYTF.

This clone was observed a single time. The chain has TRBV13 and TRBJ2-7; 11 bases map to TRBD2. The CDR3 sequence is 17 residues long. Germline V CDR1 and CDR2: PRHDT, FYEKMQ (reference sequence). V trimming: 8 bases; J trimming: 4 bases; junction bases outside the gene matches: 16. DNA for the CDR3: TGTGCCAGCGGTCCGACTAGCGGGATCGGGTTTTTTTACGAGCAGTACTTC. It encodes CASGPTSGIGFFYEQYF.

The chain links TRBV10-3 to TRBJ2-7; D is perhaps TRBD1 (6 bases). CDR1 and CDR2 (germline): ENHRY, SYGVKD. The CDR3 has 15 residues. Trimming removed 2 bases from V and 5 bases from J, with 16 bases in between. CDR3 sequence: CAISEPSRGYDEQYF. The CDR3 bases are TGTGCCATCAGTGAGCCGAGCAGGGGTTATGACGAGCAGTACTTC.

The chain carries TRBV28 and TRBJ2-3; the D gene is possibly TRBD1 (6 bases). Germline CDR1 MDHEN, CDR2 SYDVKM. Trimming removed 8 bases at V and 4 bases at J, with 13 bases between. The CDR3 spans 13 residues. The CDR3 sequence is CASALGAADTQYF. For the CDR3, the DNA is TGTGCCAGCGCATTGGGGGCCGCAGATACGCAGTATTTT.

The table lists this clone with a count of one. The J gene is TRBJ2-6, the V gene TRBV7-9; D not resolved. The CDR3 sequence is 15 residues long. CDR1 and CDR2 (germline): SEHNR, FQNEAQ (reference sequence). The V and J ends lost 1 base and 1 base respectively, with 5 bases between them. The CDR3 loop reads CASSLVLSGANVLTF. The CDR3 DNA reads as TGTGCCAGCAGCTTAGTTTTATCTGGGGCCAACGTCCTGACTTTC.

Comment on this clone: Other nucleotide sequences from this sample produce the same CDR3. The chain carries TRBV27 and TRBJ2-5; a weak D match, TRBD2 (5 bases). CDR1 and CDR2 (germline): MNHEY, SMNVEV (reference sequence). Trimming pared 3 bases from V and 7 bases from J, leaving 18 bases between. CDR3 length equals 15 residues. The CDR3 reads CASSLSGRRFGTQYF. The CDR3 DNA reads TGTGCCAGCAGTTTGTCGGGAAGGAGGTTTGGGACCCAGTACTTC.

The CDR3 DNA is TGTGCCAGCAGTTACGAGCGGGAGCTTAATGAGCAGTTCTTC. This codes for CASSYERELNEQFF. The V and J genes are TRBV6-5 and TRBJ2-1, with 8 bases matching TRBD2. The CDR3 is 14 residues long. V gave up 2 bases and J gave up 7 bases; unmatched junction bases: 4. The germline CDR1 and CDR2 sequences are MNHEY and SVGAGI.